These 20 T cell receptor beta chains share one sample of origin, sequenced in a study of cytomegalovirus exposure and HLA in healthy donors. This table comes from immunoSEQ multiplex PCR, and its TCRdb copy is limited to in-frame clones, with some not included. The sample includes about 110,000 clones, 70% to 85% of them seen just once. The sample comprised PBMCs. Receptors were obtained from a woman aged 18 to 35 in good health and CMV-seronegative.

The chain employs TRBV4-2 and TRBJ2-7, with TRBD1 matching 8 bases. Trimming removed 4 bases from V and 5 bases from J; junction bases left unmatched: 10. The CDR3 length is 15 residues. Per the germline V gene, CDR1 is LGHNA and CDR2 is YNFKEQ. The CDR3 loop reads CASSPQMDRVHEQYF. The CDR3 bases are TGTGCCAGCAGCCCCCAAATGGACAGGGTCCACGAGCAGTACTTC.

V is TRBV30 and J is TRBJ2-7, with TRBD2 identical over 7 bases. The CDR3 runs to 12 residues. Trimming took 2 bases from V and 3 from J; bases not matched to a gene: 1. Germline CDR1 and CDR2: GTSNPN and SVGIG (reference sequence). This CDR3 reads CAWSWGGYEQYF. As DNA, the CDR3 is TGTGCCTGGAGTTGGGGGGGCTACGAGCAGTACTTC.

About this clone itself: At one boundary the junction diverges from the germline segment, which might be a read error. This rearrangement joins TRBV18 to TRBJ1-2; D gene uncertain. The CDR3 contains 15 residues. CDR1 is KGHSH and CDR2 is LQKENI in the germline V gene. In DNA form, the CDR3 reads TGTGCCAGCTCACCACGCGTGGATAGCCTGTATGACTACACCTTC. It encodes CASSPRVDSLYDYTF.

This chain connects TRBV5-1 to TRBJ1-1; unclear D gene. This CDR3 contains 14 residues. Trimming took 1 base from V and 0 from J, leaving 7 bases between them. In germline, CDR1 is SGHRS, CDR2 YFSETQ. The CDR3 reads CASSLYNLNTEAFF. CDR3 bases: TGCGCCAGCAGCTTGTACAATTTGAACACTGAAGCTTTCTTT.

V gene TRBV4-1 combines with J gene TRBJ1-2, with 8 positions matching TRBD1. From germline, CDR1 is MGHRA and CDR2 YSYEKL. Trimming at V came to 0 bases and at J to 5 bases, leaving 8 bases not matched to a gene. The CDR3 is made up of 16 amino acids. CDR3 sequence (DNA): TGCGCCAGCAGCCAAGATTCGACAGGGGATGAGTATGGCTACACCTTC. It specifies CASSQDSTGDEYGYTF.

The rearrangement links TRBV29-1 to TRBJ2-7; TRBD1 is a possible D gene (6 bases). Deletions cut 4 bases from V and 5 bases from J, with 12 bases between. CDR3 length: 12 residues. Germline V gene data show CDR1 as SQVTM and CDR2 as ANQGSEA. DNA for the CDR3: TGCAGCGTTGTCGAACAGGGAAACGAGCAGTACTTC. It codes for CSVVEQGNEQYF.

The chain couples TRBV27 to TRBJ1-6; TRBD1 matches at 9 bases. Unmatched junction bases numbered 13, after V lost 4 bases and J lost 6 bases. This CDR3 spans 18 amino acids. Germline V gene data show CDR1 as MNHEY and CDR2 as SMNVEV (reference sequence). The CDR3 nucleotides read TGTGCCAGCAGTTCCCTTTTACCGGGACAGGGCCTTAATTCACCCCTCCACTTT. Translating gives CASSSLLPGQGLNSPLHF.

V and J are TRBV12-5 and TRBJ2-1; possible D gene TRBD1, 6 bases. Germline loops: CDR1 LGHNT, CDR2 FRNRAP. CDR3 length equals 16 residues. V lost 5 bases and J 0 bases, leaving 14 bases between the germline ends. The CDR3 sequence is CASGLRTASSYNEQFF. CDR3 nucleotide sequence: TGTGCTAGTGGTCTTCGGACAGCTAGCTCCTACAATGAGCAGTTCTTC.

The chain is built from TRBV5-1 and TRBJ1-6; no clear D gene. The CDR3 totals 14 residues. The germline V gene encodes CDR1 SGHRS and CDR2 YFSETQ. Trimming removed 8 bases from V and 3 bases from J, with 12 bases in between. CDR3 sequence: CARLGWVYNSPLHF. The CDR3, as DNA: TGCGCCAGGTTGGGCTGGGTCTATAATTCACCCCTCCACTTT.

The V gene is TRBV29-1, the J gene TRBJ2-5, with 12 bases that match TRBD2. The CDR3 contains 13 residues. Germline CDR1 and CDR2: SQVTM and ANQGSEA. The CDR3 nucleotides read TGCAGGGCGGGGACTAGCGGGCAAGAGACCCAGTACTTC. This encodes CRAGTSGQETQYF.

V gene TRBV7-2 combines with J gene TRBJ1-5; D call uncertain. The CDR3 has 15 amino acids. V was shortened by 4 bases and J by 7 bases, with 17 bases between the two germline ends. Looked up from germline, CDR1 is SGHTA and CDR2 is FQGNSA. Here the CDR3 reads CASSSSGVLRQPQHF. The CDR3 bases are TGTGCCAGCAGCTCCTCCGGGGTCCTGAGGCAGCCCCAGCATTTT.

The sample holds a few counts of this clone. Other nucleotide sequences in the sample specify the same CDR3. CDR3 amino acids: CASSLQGTDTQYF. Here the CDR3 DNA reads TGTGCCAGCAGCCTCCAGGGGACAGATACGCAGTATTTT. The J gene is TRBJ2-3, the V gene TRBV14; D is perhaps TRBD1 (6 bases). The CDR3 is 13 residues long. Trimming left V 4 bases short and J 3 bases short, with 8 bases between. The germline gives CDR1 SGHDN, CDR2 FVKESK. Using reference TRBV14 and TRBJ2-3 for the parts outside the CDR3, the full variable domain is EAGVTQFPSHSVIEKGQTVTLRCDPISGHDNLYWYRRVMGKEIKFLLHFVKESKQDESGMPNNRFLAERTGGTYSTLKVQPAELEDSGVYFCASSLQGTDTQYFGPGTRLTVL.

This sequence joins TRBV6-5 and TRBJ2-5, with D possibly TRBD2 on 6 matching bases. From germline, CDR1 is MNHEY and CDR2 SVGAGI. Trimming cost V 6 bases and J 0 bases, with 11 bases left between them. The CDR3 sequence is 14 residues long. The CDR3 DNA sequence: TGTGCCAGCAGCCTACTAGCAGACCAAGAGACCCAGTACTTC. Amino acids: CASSLLADQETQYF.

This clone came up a few times. This sequence joins TRBV25-1 and TRBJ2-7; 10 bases fit TRBD1. Germline loops: CDR1 MGHDK, CDR2 SYGVNS. The V and J ends lost 6 bases and 7 bases, in that order; junction bases with no gene match: 6. There are 13 residues in the CDR3. For the CDR3, the DNA is TGTGCCAGCAGAAGAGGGACAGGGGAAGAGCAGTACTTC. Its translation is CASRRGTGEEQYF.

The chain uses TRBV27 and TRBJ2-7; 9 bases are a match to TRBD1. The CDR3 sequence is 14 residues long. The junction had 5 bases not matched to a gene; V was cut back by 5 bases and J by 3 bases. Germline assignment: CDR1 MNHEY and CDR2 SMNVEV (reference sequence). CDR3 DNA sequence: TGTGCCAGCAGTAACAGGGGGCGCTTCTACGAGCAGTACTTC. Translated: CASSNRGRFYEQYF.

Notes on this clone: The sample contains more than one DNA sequence encoding this CDR3. The rearrangement links TRBV20-1 to TRBJ2-7; the D is unclear. Germline-derived CDR1 and CDR2 are DFQATT and SNEGSKA (reference sequence). V lost 4 bases to trimming and J lost 3 bases, with 7 bases between them. The CDR3 covers 11 residues. The CDR3 nucleotides are TGCAGTGCTATGATCGGCTACGAGCAGTACTTC. Protein sequence: CSAMIGYEQYF.

This chain uses TRBV6-1 with TRBJ1-2; the D is unclear. Germline V CDR1 and CDR2: MNHNS, SASEGT. Trimming pared 7 bases from V and 6 bases from J, leaving 15 bases between. The CDR3 covers 13 residues. DNA for the CDR3: TGTGCCAGCACTAGAGAACCGTCAAATGGCTACACCTTC. Residues: CASTREPSNGYTF.

The chain couples TRBV7-6 to TRBJ1-5; D gene unclear. V dropped 5 bases and J dropped 7 bases, with 12 bases sitting between them. CDR3 length: 13 amino acids. Germline V gene lookup returns CDR1 SGHVS and CDR2 FNYEAQ. CDR3 in DNA: TGTGCCAGCAGCATAAATCATGGCCAGCCCCAGCATTTT. It specifies CASSINHGQPQHF. Looking up the rest from reference TRBV7-6 and TRBJ1-5 gives the full variable domain: GAGVSQSPRYKVTKRGQDVALRCDPISGHVSLYWYRQALGQGPEFLTYFNYEAQQDKSGLPNDRFSAERPEGSISTLTIQRTEQRDSAMYRCASSINHGQPQHFGDGTRLSIL.

This rearrangement joins TRBV7-9 to TRBJ1-1, with D possibly matching TRBD1 (6 bases). The CDR3 runs to 13 residues. Trimming removed 3 bases at V and 6 bases at J, with 11 bases between. In germline, CDR1 is SEHNR, CDR2 FQNEAQ (reference sequence). For the CDR3, the DNA is TGTGCCAGCAGCTTGGACAGTCGATCTGAAGCTTTCTTT. It codes for CASSLDSRSEAFF.

This chain links TRBV6-1 with TRBJ1-3; D might be TRBD1 (5 bases). Trimming removed 8 bases from V and 4 bases from J, with 15 bases in between. CDR3 size: 14 residues. Germline lookup yields CDR1 MNHNS and CDR2 SASEGT. CDR3 in amino acids: CASVPGVTGNTIYF. DNA for the CDR3: TGTGCCAGCGTCCCGGGGGTAACAGGAAACACCATATATTTT.